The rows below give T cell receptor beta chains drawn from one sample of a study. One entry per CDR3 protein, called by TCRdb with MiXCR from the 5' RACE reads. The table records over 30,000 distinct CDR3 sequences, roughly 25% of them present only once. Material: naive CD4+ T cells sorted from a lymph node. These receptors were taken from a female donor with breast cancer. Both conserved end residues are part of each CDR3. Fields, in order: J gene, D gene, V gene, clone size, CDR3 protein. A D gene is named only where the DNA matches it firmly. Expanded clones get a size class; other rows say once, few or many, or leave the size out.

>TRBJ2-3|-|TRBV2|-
CASYRDTDTQYF
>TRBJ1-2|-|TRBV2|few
CASSTLRTYGYTF
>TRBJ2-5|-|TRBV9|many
CASSAQGLGSETQYF
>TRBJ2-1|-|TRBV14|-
CASSQDAGARYNEQFF
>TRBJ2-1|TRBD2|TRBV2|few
CASSGAGAHNEQFF
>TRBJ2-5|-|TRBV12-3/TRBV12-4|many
CASTPRLRQETQYF
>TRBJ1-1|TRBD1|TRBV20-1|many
CSARSPDRGNTEAFF
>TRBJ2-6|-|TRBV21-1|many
CASSKALCPSSGANVLTF
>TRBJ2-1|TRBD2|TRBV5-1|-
CASSFEGREPRNEQFF
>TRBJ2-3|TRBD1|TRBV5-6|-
CASSLAGQGASLDTQYF
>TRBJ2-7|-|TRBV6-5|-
CASSYRVRDEQYF
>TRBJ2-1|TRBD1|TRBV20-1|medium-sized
CSARAPDRGGEQFF
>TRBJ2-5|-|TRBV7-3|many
CASSEQSGAQETQYF
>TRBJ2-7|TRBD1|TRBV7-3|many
CASSWTGTGSEQYF
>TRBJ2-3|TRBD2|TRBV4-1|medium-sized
CASSPISGGLSTDTQYF
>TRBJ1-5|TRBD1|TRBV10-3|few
CAISDPGQGNQPQHF
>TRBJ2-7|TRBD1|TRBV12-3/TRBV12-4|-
CASTKDRHFYEQYF
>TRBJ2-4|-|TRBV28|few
CASSLLVNKNIQYF
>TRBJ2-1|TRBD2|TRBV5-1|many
CASSLGTGGNEQFF
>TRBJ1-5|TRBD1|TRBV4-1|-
CASSQGTGVSQPQHF
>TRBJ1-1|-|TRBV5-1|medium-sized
CASSLDSVNTEAFF
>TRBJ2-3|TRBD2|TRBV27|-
CASSLASGNHNPDTQYF
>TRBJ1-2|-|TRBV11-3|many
CASPLGWTEVGYTF
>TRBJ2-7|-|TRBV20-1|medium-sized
CSASDGPRDEQYF
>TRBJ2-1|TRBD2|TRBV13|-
CASSAGRGIDNEQFF
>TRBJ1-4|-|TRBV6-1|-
CASSEDGAAKLFF
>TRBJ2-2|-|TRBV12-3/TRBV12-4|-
CASSRSTGRRGELFF
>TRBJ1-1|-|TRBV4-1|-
CASSQGGGLNTEAFF
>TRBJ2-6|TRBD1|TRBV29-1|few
CSVDGDRYSGANVLTF
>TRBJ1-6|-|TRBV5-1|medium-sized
CASSDGIQGSPLHF
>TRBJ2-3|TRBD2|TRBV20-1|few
CSASQTSGQPREYF
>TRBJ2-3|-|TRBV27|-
CASSLTSDTQYF
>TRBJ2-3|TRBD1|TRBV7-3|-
CASSSPGTGGTDTQYF
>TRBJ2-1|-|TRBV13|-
CASSQGPAGALDNEQFF
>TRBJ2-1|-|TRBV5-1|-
CASCIIAASGGGPNEQFF
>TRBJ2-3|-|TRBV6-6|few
CASSFSLALGDTQYF
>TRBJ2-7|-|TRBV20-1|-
CSARDASEQYF
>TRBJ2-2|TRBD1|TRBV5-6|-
CASSSRTGPNTGELFF
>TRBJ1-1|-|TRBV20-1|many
CSARRQLNTEAFF
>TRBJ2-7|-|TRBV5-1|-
CASALTAGTYEQYF
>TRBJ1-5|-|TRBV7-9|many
CASSLAWGQPQHF
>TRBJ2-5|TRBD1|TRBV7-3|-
CASSLDRGQETQYF